This is a list of T cell receptor beta chains from one sample in a study of technical replicates of blood from a handful of donors. Sequenced by immunoSEQ multiplex PCR; TCRdb stores in-frame clones only, minus some. Among roughly 70,000 clones listed, almost 95% were seen once. The sample comprised T cells isolated from PBMCs. The receptors originated from a human donor in good health. The CDR3 runs from the conserved cysteine through the conserved F or W. The D gene is left open where the match is weak. Rows give clone size only sometimes, using once, few, many, or a class for an expanded clone.

J: TRBJ2-5
D: TRBD2
V: TRBV6-1
size: -
DNA: TGTGCCAGCAGTGAAGCCGGGGGGAGAGAGACCCAGTACTTC
CDR3: CASSEAGGRETQYF

J: TRBJ1-5
D: TRBD1
V: TRBV6-6
size: -
DNA: TGTGCCAGCAGCCTTGAAGGGGGCGCGGATCAGCCCCAGCATTTT
CDR3: CASSLEGGADQPQHF

J: TRBJ1-5
D: TRBD1
V: TRBV27
size: -
DNA: TGTGCCAGCAGTACAAACAGGGGGCATCAGCCCCAGCATTTT
CDR3: CASSTNRGHQPQHF

J: TRBJ1-4
D: TRBD1
V: TRBV18
size: -
DNA: TGTGCCAGCTCGCTCGGACAGGGGGCTGAAAAACTGTTTTTT
CDR3: CASSLGQGAEKLFF

J: TRBJ2-1
D: -
V: TRBV28
size: -
DNA: TGTGCCAGCAACCCGGGTCTAAACAATGAGCAGTTCTTC
CDR3: CASNPGLNNEQFF

J: TRBJ2-5
D: TRBD1
V: TRBV2
size: -
DNA: TGTGCCAGCAGTGATCCGATCGGGACAGGGGATTATATGGAGACCCAGTACTTC
CDR3: CASSDPIGTGDYMETQYF

J: TRBJ2-1
D: -
V: TRBV11-2
size: once
DNA: TGTGCCAGCAGCTTAGGACTGACTCACTACAATGAGCAGTTCTTC
CDR3: CASSLGLTHYNEQFF

J: TRBJ1-2
D: TRBD1
V: TRBV20-1
size: -
DNA: TGCAGTGCTTGGACAGGGTATGGCTACACCTTC
CDR3: CSAWTGYGYTF

J: TRBJ1-5
D: -
V: TRBV27
size: -
DNA: TGTGCCAGCAGTTCTGGACAGCAGTATAGCAATCAGCCCCAGCATTTT
CDR3: CASSSGQQYSNQPQHF

J: TRBJ2-3
D: -
V: TRBV7-3
size: -
DNA: TGTGCCAGCAGCTCCAGAACCGGGAGTGGAACAGATACGCAGTATTTT
CDR3: CASSSRTGSGTDTQYF

J: TRBJ2-1
D: TRBD2
V: TRBV5-1
size: -
DNA: TGCGCCAGCAGCCTAGGGACTAGCAGATACAATGAGCAGTTCTTC
CDR3: CASSLGTSRYNEQFF

J: TRBJ2-7
D: -
V: TRBV28
size: -
DNA: TGTGCCACTACACTACAAGGGGGCTACGAGCAGTACTTC
CDR3: CATTLQGGYEQYF

J: TRBJ1-4
D: -
V: TRBV7-2
size: -
DNA: TGTGCCAGCAGCTTACCCAGCGCAGAAAAACTGTTTTTT
CDR3: CASSLPSAEKLFF

J: TRBJ1-2
D: -
V: TRBV28
size: -
DNA: TGTGCCAGCAGTTTGGCAATTTTTCCAAATGGCTACACCTTC
CDR3: CASSLAIFPNGYTF

J: TRBJ1-5
D: TRBD1
V: TRBV4-1
size: -
DNA: TGCGCCAGCAGCCTATCAGGACAGGGCTATAGCAATCAGCCCCAGCATTTT
CDR3: CASSLSGQGYSNQPQHF

J: TRBJ2-3
D: -
V: TRBV5-5
size: -
DNA: TGTGCCAGCAGCTTGGAATCTCTCACAGATACGCAGTATTTT
CDR3: CASSLESLTDTQYF

J: TRBJ2-5
D: -
V: TRBV4-1
size: -
DNA: TGCGCCAGCAGCCAAGGCCCCTGGCTTGTGGCCCAGTACTTC
CDR3: CASSQGPWLVAQYF

J: TRBJ2-3
D: TRBD2
V: TRBV30
size: -
DNA: TGTGCCTGGCGCCTAAAAGTCGGGACTAGCGGACTCAGCACAGATACGCAGTATTTT
CDR3: CAWRLKVGTSGLSTDTQYF

J: TRBJ1-2
D: TRBD1
V: TRBV10-3
size: -
DNA: TGTGCCATCAGTGAGTTGCCTGGCAGGGACAGCCTCATCAACTATGGCTACACCTTC
CDR3: CAISELPGRDSLINYGYTF

J: TRBJ1-1
D: TRBD1
V: TRBV25-1
size: -
DNA: TGTGCCAGCAGTGACGACAGGGTAGGCGCTTTCTTT
CDR3: CASSDDRVGAFF

J: TRBJ2-7
D: TRBD2
V: TRBV9
size: -
DNA: TGTGCCAGCAGCGCGTTCGGGGCTAGCGGGGACTACGAGCAGTACTTC
CDR3: CASSAFGASGDYEQYF

J: TRBJ2-2
D: -
V: TRBV5-6
size: -
DNA: TGTGCCAGCAGCTTTTCTGGGCCCGGGGAGCTGTTTTTT
CDR3: CASSFSGPGELFF

J: TRBJ2-7
D: -
V: TRBV7-8
size: -
DNA: TGTGCCAGCAGCTTAGTTGGGGGCCGGGACGAGCAGTACTTC
CDR3: CASSLVGGRDEQYF

J: TRBJ2-5
D: -
V: TRBV10-3
size: -
DNA: TGTGCCATCAGTGGGGGCTCACCATTCCAAGAGACCCAGTACTTC
CDR3: CAISGGSPFQETQYF

J: TRBJ1-3
D: -
V: TRBV25-1
size: -
DNA: TGTGCCAGCAGTGATCGCTTCGGGACTACAGGAAACACCATATATTTT
CDR3: CASSDRFGTTGNTIYF

J: TRBJ1-1
D: TRBD1
V: TRBV9
size: -
DNA: TGTGCCAGCAGCGAAGGACAGGGGAAGGCTTTCTTT
CDR3: CASSEGQGKAFF

J: TRBJ2-3
D: TRBD1
V: TRBV5-1
size: -
DNA: TGCGCCAGCAGCCCAACCGGGACAGGGTCAGATACGCAGTATTTT
CDR3: CASSPTGTGSDTQYF

J: TRBJ2-1
D: -
V: TRBV11-2
size: -
DNA: TGTGCCAGCAGCCGGATTCGGGGCAATGAGCAGTTCTTC
CDR3: CASSRIRGNEQFF

J: TRBJ2-3
D: -
V: TRBV19
size: -
DNA: TGTGCCAGTAGTAGCCCGGGAGAAACAGATACGCAGTATTTT
CDR3: CASSSPGETDTQYF

J: TRBJ2-1
D: TRBD2
V: TRBV5-1
size: -
DNA: TGCGCCAGCAGCTTCTCATCAGCGGGAGGCCGCAATGAGCAGTTCTTC
CDR3: CASSFSSAGGRNEQFF

J: TRBJ2-2
D: -
V: TRBV10-3
size: -
DNA: TGTGCCATCCCCGGACAGTACAACACCGGGGAGCTGTTTTTT
CDR3: CAIPGQYNTGELFF

J: TRBJ1-3
D: TRBD1
V: TRBV5-4
size: few
DNA: TGTGCCAGCAGCGACGGACAGGGGCCGGACACCATATATTTT
CDR3: CASSDGQGPDTIYF

J: TRBJ1-2
D: -
V: TRBV6-5
size: -
DNA: TGTGCCAGCAGTTACACGGGTTCAGGGGTGGATGGCTACACCTTC
CDR3: CASSYTGSGVDGYTF

J: TRBJ2-7
D: -
V: TRBV4-3
size: -
DNA: TGCGCCAGCAGCCAGCTTAGGGGCAGTGAAACCTACGAGCAGTACTTC
CDR3: CASSQLRGSETYEQYF

J: TRBJ1-4
D: -
V: TRBV13
size: -
DNA: TGTGCCAGCAGCTTAACCGGAGCTTTTGAAAAACTGTTTTTT
CDR3: CASSLTGAFEKLFF

J: TRBJ2-2
D: -
V: TRBV4-3
size: -
DNA: TGCGCCAGCAGCCAAGTCGAGGCCGGGGAGCTGTTTTTT
CDR3: CASSQVEAGELFF

J: TRBJ2-3
D: -
V: TRBV7-2
size: -
DNA: TGTGCCAGCAGCTTCCCTTCGGCAGATACGCAGTATTTT
CDR3: CASSFPSADTQYF

J: TRBJ2-5
D: TRBD2
V: TRBV5-1
size: -
DNA: TGCGCCAGCAGCTTGGCGTTGGCTAGCGGACAAGAGACCCAGTACTTC
CDR3: CASSLALASGQETQYF

J: TRBJ1-5
D: TRBD1
V: TRBV18
size: -
DNA: TGTGCCAGCTCACCTACAGGGGGCAATGACAATCAGCCCCAGCATTTT
CDR3: CASSPTGGNDNQPQHF

J: TRBJ2-3
D: TRBD1
V: TRBV10-3
size: -
DNA: TGTGCCACCAGGGGAGGACAGGGAGTTTTAGATACGCAGTATTTT
CDR3: CATRGGQGVLDTQYF

J: TRBJ2-1
D: -
V: TRBV5-5
size: -
DNA: TGTGCCAGCAGCTTGGCCGGTACTAGTACCTACAATGAGCAGTTCTTC
CDR3: CASSLAGTSTYNEQFF